The entry that follows covers one T cell receptor beta chain sequence. Repertoires were generated with immunoSEQ multiplex PCR, while TCRdb's copy carries only in-frame clones and drops some. The sample consists of roughly 35,000 clones, 88% of them appearing once. The sample belongs to a study of T cells in localized non-small cell lung cancer. Germline values: CDR1 SQVTM, CDR2 ANQGSEA. This CDR3 is 8 amino acids long. The chain couples TRBV29-1 to TRBJ1-1, with D unclear. The sequence came from a woman aged 40 to 75 with stage I lung adenocarcinoma. The sequencing used peripheral blood, collected before any cancer treatment. The CDR3 DNA follows: TGCAGTGATACAGAAGCTTTCTTT. Its protein is CSDTEAFF.